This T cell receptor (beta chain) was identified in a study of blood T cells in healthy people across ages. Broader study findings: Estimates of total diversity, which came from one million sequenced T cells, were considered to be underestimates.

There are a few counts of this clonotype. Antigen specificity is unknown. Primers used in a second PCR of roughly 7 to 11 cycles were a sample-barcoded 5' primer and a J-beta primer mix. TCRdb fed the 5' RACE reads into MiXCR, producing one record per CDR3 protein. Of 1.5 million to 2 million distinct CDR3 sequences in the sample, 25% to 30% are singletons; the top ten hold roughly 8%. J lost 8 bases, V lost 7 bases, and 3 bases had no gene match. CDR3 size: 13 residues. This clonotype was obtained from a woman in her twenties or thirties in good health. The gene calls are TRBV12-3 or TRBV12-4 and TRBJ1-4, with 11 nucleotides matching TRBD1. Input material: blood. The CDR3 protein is CASTRTGGEKLFF. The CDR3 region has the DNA TGTGCCAGCACCAGGACAGGGGGCGAAAAACTGTTTTTT.